This T cell receptor (beta chain) was captured in a study of identical twins. MiXCR, applied by TCRdb to the 5' RACE reads, yields one record per CDR3 protein. The repertoire holds hundreds of thousands of distinct CDR3 sequences, with approximately 22% as singletons. The J segment lost 9 bases and the V segment lost 8 bases, leaving 9 bases of the junction unmatched. CDR3 length equals 13 residues. These records were also assigned to another study, of T cells expressing NK-cell markers. That publication notes: Several of the donors also had these clonotypes leading their CD3+CD56-NKG2C+ fraction.

This sequence was found in a young woman in good health. The V call is TRBV12-3 or TRBV12-4, the J call TRBJ2-3; the match to TRBD2 covers 9 bases. Sequenced: PBMCs. The CDR3 loop is CASGSRGGNTQYF. The CDR3, as DNA: TGTGCCAGCGGGTCGCGGGGGGGTAACACGCAGTATTTT.